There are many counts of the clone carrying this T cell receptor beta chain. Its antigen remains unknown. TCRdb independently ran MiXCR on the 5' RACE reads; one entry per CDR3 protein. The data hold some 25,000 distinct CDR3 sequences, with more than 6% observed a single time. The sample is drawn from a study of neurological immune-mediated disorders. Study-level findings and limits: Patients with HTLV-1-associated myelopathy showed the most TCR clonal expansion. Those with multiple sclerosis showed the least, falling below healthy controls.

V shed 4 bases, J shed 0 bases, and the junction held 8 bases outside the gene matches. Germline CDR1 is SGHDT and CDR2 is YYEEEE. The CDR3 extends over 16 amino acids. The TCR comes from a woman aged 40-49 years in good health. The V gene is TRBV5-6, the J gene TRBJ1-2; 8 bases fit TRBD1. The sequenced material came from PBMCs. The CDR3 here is CASSKTGQVTNYGYTF. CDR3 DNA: TGTGCCAGCAGCAAAACGGGACAGGTCACTAACTATGGCTACACCTTC.